A selection of T cell receptor beta chains follows, all from one sample in a study of blood T cell repertoires in COVID-19. Sequencing was performed with immunoSEQ multiplex PCR; in TCRdb, only in-frame clones are kept and a portion is missing. Of about 64,000 clones in the sample, around 90% were seen once. The sequenced sample was PBMCs or T cells enriched from blood (not recorded which). Receptors were obtained from a woman aged 40 to 50 who had recovered from COVID-19. The CDR3 runs from the conserved cysteine through the conserved F or W. Each record gives: clone size, V gene, CDR3 length, D gene, J gene, CDR3 protein, CDR3 DNA. The D gene is left open where the match is weak. Some rows have no size entry. The others give once, few or many, or a class for an expanded clone.

>-|TRBV19|14|TRBD1|TRBJ2-7
CASSMMTGPSEQYF
TGTGCCAGTAGTATGATGACAGGGCCGTCCGAGCAGTACTTC
>-|TRBV19|13|-|TRBJ1-1
CASSTTPNTEAFF
TGTGCCAGTAGTACGACTCCGAACACTGAAGCTTTCTTT
>-|TRBV19|13|-|TRBJ1-1
CASSPQVNTEAFF
TGTGCCAGTAGTCCCCAGGTTAACACTGAAGCTTTCTTT
>-|TRBV6-5|14|-|TRBJ1-2
CVSSSQGVWDGYTF
TGTGTCAGCAGTTCCCAGGGTGTCTGGGATGGCTACACCTTC
>-|TRBV24-1|15|-|TRBJ2-3
CATSSGQISTDTQYF
TGTGCCACCAGTAGCGGACAGATTAGCACAGATACGCAGTATTTT
>-|TRBV15|15|TRBD1|TRBJ1-5
CATSKGQGAAQPQHF
TGTGCCACCAGCAAAGGACAGGGGGCAGCTCAGCCCCAGCATTTT
>-|TRBV5-1|16|-|TRBJ1-2
CASSWDISTGDYGYTF
TGCGCCAGCAGCTGGGACATTTCGACAGGCGACTATGGCTACACCTTC
>-|TRBV7-9|17|TRBD1|TRBJ2-2
CASSFAVGQGVTGELFF
TGTGCCAGCAGCTTTGCCGTGGGACAGGGGGTAACCGGGGAGCTGTTTTTT
>once|TRBV7-3|16|TRBD1|TRBJ1-1
CASSLGTGGPNTEAFF
TGTGCCAGCAGCTTGGGGACAGGGGGCCCGAACACTGAAGCTTTCTTT
>few|TRBV5-1|14|-|TRBJ1-2
CASSLVREIDGYTF
TGCGCCAGCAGCTTGGTTAGGGAGATCGACGGCTACACCTTC
>-|TRBV4-1|18|TRBD2|TRBJ2-1
CASSQDGERGATYNEQFF
TGCGCCAGCAGCCAAGATGGAGAGCGGGGCGCCACCTACAATGAGCAGTTCTTC
>-|TRBV19|13|-|TRBJ1-3
CASTSPSGNTIYF
TGTGCCAGTACCTCTCCCTCTGGAAACACCATATATTTT
>-|TRBV11-3|16|TRBD2|TRBJ2-7
CASSLGTSGEAGEQYF
TGTGCCAGCAGCTTAGGGACTAGCGGGGAGGCGGGCGAGCAGTACTTC
>-|TRBV11-2|18|TRBD2|TRBJ2-3
CASSRPTSGLAEGNTQYF
TGTGCCAGCAGCCGCCCCACTAGTGGGCTAGCGGAGGGTAATACGCAGTATTTT
>-|TRBV9|18|TRBD1|TRBJ2-6
CASSAETGGGSGANVLTF
TGTGCCAGCAGCGCAGAGACAGGGGGCGGATCTGGGGCCAACGTCCTGACTTTC
>once|TRBV11-3|16|-|TRBJ1-2
CASSLVNQEQAYGYTF
TGTGCCAGCAGCTTAGTTAACCAGGAACAAGCCTATGGCTACACCTTC
>-|TRBV4-1|16|TRBD2|TRBJ2-3
CASSQPTSGPTDTQYF
TGCGCCAGCAGCCAACCGACTAGCGGCCCCACAGATACGCAGTATTTT
>-|TRBV5-6|17|TRBD2|TRBJ2-1
CASSLARLAGALNEQFF
TGTGCCAGCAGCTTGGCCCGGCTAGCGGGGGCCTTAAATGAGCAGTTCTTC
>-|TRBV21-1|16|-|TRBJ2-3
CASSPLWGDRTDTQYF
TGTGCCAGCAGCCCCCTATGGGGGGACCGCACAGATACGCAGTATTTT
>-|TRBV6-5|15|TRBD1|TRBJ2-3
CASSVLTGRTDTQYF
TGTGCCAGCAGCGTACTGACAGGGCGCACAGATACGCAGTATTTT
>-|TRBV5-6|17|TRBD2|TRBJ2-1
CASASGGAGGSYNEQFF
TGTGCCAGCGCCTCCGGGGGAGCGGGGGGTTCCTACAATGAGCAGTTCTTC
>-|TRBV27|15|TRBD2|TRBJ2-7
CASSALAGGPSEQYF
TGTGCCAGCAGTGCTTTAGCGGGGGGGCCGAGCGAGCAGTACTTC
>-|TRBV12-5|20|TRBD2|TRBJ2-3
CASGLWAGTSGGSSTDTQYF
TGTGCTAGTGGTTTGTGGGCCGGGACTAGCGGGGGTTCTAGCACAGATACGCAGTATTTT
>-|TRBV10-2|14|TRBD2|TRBJ2-3
CASTLSGGTDTQYF
TGCGCCAGCACTTTGAGCGGGGGCACAGATACGCAGTATTTT
>-|TRBV3-1/TRBV3-2|18|TRBD2|TRBJ2-3
CASSLWIGTSGVADTQYF
TGTGCCAGCAGCCTTTGGATTGGGACTAGCGGGGTTGCAGATACGCAGTATTTT
>few|TRBV5-6|15|-|TRBJ1-3
CASSPRGPGGNTIYF
TGTGCCAGCAGCCCCAGAGGCCCCGGTGGAAACACCATATATTTT